A single sample gave rise to the 22 T cell receptor beta chains below, sequenced in a study of glioma-infiltrating T cells after dendritic cell vaccination. Libraries were prepared by immunoSEQ multiplex PCR; TCRdb keeps only in-frame clonotypes and omits some of them. The top ten hold less than 8.5% of the sample, which has fewer than 50,000 clones, roughly 79% seen once. Sample: blood, taken before dendritic cell vaccination. These TCRs come from a human donor with glioblastoma.

V is TRBV2 and J is TRBJ1-3; the D is unclear. This CDR3 contains 14 residues. Germline V lookup: CDR1 SNHLY, CDR2 FYNNEI. Trimming shortened V by 6 bases and J by 0 bases, and 9 bases separated the two germline ends. CDR3 bases: TGTGCCAGCAGGAAGGCAGGCTCTGGAAACACCATATATTTT. It yields the protein CASRKAGSGNTIYF.

This clone was picked up a small number of times. The chain combines TRBV4-1 with TRBJ1-6; perhaps TRBD1 as D (6 bases). Germline CDR1 reads MGHRA; CDR2 reads YSYEKL. V lost 4 bases, J lost 5 bases, and 12 bases lay in between. This CDR3 comprises 15 residues. In nucleotides, the CDR3 is TGCGCCAGCAGCCGAAGGACAGCTGATAATTCACCCCTCCACTTT. It codes for CASSRRTADNSPLHF.

The chain recombines TRBV5-1 with TRBJ2-2, with 9 bases matching TRBD2. Trimming took 0 bases from V and 4 from J; bases not matched to a gene: 7. The germline gives CDR1 SGHRS, CDR2 YFSETQ. The length of the CDR3 is 17 residues. As DNA, the CDR3 is TGCGCCAGCAGCTTGGTTAGCGGGGGAGCTCGCACCGGGGAGCTGTTTTTT. It translates to CASSLVSGGARTGELFF.

J is TRBJ1-5 and V is TRBV15; 10 nucleotides agree with TRBD1. Looked up from germline, CDR1 is LNHNV and CDR2 is YYDKDF (reference sequence). With V trimmed by 3 bases and J by 7 bases, 6 bases remained unmatched. This CDR3 contains 15 residues. CDR3 nucleotide sequence: TGTGCCACCAGCAGTAGGACAGGGGGTCGGCAGCCCCAGCATTTT. Translation: CATSSRTGGRQPQHF.

The chain uses TRBV5-4 and TRBJ2-5; TRBD2 matches 11 bases. V was clipped by 0 bases and J by 4 bases; unmatched bases: 2. This CDR3 is 15 amino acids long. Germline V gene sequence: CDR1 SGHNT, CDR2 YYREEE (reference sequence). The CDR3 sequence is CASSLGTSGLETQYF. DNA of the CDR3: TGTGCCAGCAGCTTGGGGACTAGCGGGCTAGAGACCCAGTACTTC.

Only one count was recorded for this clone. V gene TRBV2 combines with J gene TRBJ2-7; tentative D call: TRBD1 (6 bases). The V end lost 6 bases, the J end lost 2 bases, and 11 bases lay between the germline ends. CDR1 and CDR2 (germline): SNHLY, FYNNEI. This CDR3 contains 13 residues. The CDR3 reads CASSARGPYEQYF. DNA for the CDR3: TGTGCCAGCAGCGCCAGGGGCCCCTACGAGCAGTACTTC.

DNA for the CDR3: TGTGCCAGCAGCTTAGTTGGGACTCCAATATACGAGCAGTACTTC. It codes for CASSLVGTPIYEQYF. This rearrangement joins TRBV11-2 to TRBJ2-7; weak D call: TRBD2 (6 bases). The CDR3 runs to 15 residues. The V gene lost 1 base and the J gene lost 4 bases, with 14 bases spanning the gap. CDR1 SGHAT and CDR2 FQNNGV come from the germline V gene.

This sequence joins TRBV9 and TRBJ2-1, with 9 bases lining up with TRBD1. Trimming at V came to 3 bases and at J to 8 bases, leaving 12 bases not matched to a gene. This CDR3 is 16 amino acids long. CDR1 and CDR2 (germline): SGDLS, YYNGEE. This CDR3 is CASSGGSWDRVDEQFF. CDR3 coding DNA: TGTGCCAGCAGCGGAGGGTCTTGGGACAGGGTCGATGAGCAGTTCTTC.

The chain couples TRBV9 to TRBJ1-6; D possibly corresponds to TRBD1 (6 bases). Germline V lookup: CDR1 SGDLS, CDR2 YYNGEE. This CDR3 spans 18 amino acids. V gave up 3 bases and J gave up 0 bases, with 16 bases separating them. DNA of the CDR3: TGTGCCAGCAGCGACAGGGAGGGGGTGAGCTCCTATAATTCACCCCTCCACTTT. This codes for CASSDREGVSSYNSPLHF.

The chain is built from TRBV7-2 and TRBJ1-5; TRBD1 agrees at 8 bases. J was trimmed by 0 bases and V by 1 base; bases with no gene match: 8. The CDR3 is 18 amino acids. Germline V gene data show CDR1 as SGHTA and CDR2 as FQGNSA. DNA for the CDR3: TGTGCCAGCAGCTTAGGTTGGACAGGGCGATATAGCAATCAGCCCCAGCATTTT. As protein: CASSLGWTGRYSNQPQHF. The full variable domain, with the rest looked up from reference TRBV7-2 and TRBJ1-5, is GAGVSQSPSNKVTEKGKDVELRCDPISGHTALYWYRQSLGQGLEFLIYFQGNSAPDKSGLPSDRFSAERTGGSVSTLTIQRTQQEDSAVYLCASSLGWTGRYSNQPQHFGDGTRLSIL.

V and J are TRBV30 and TRBJ2-7; D not certain. CDR1 is GTSNPN and CDR2 is SVGIG in the germline V gene (reference sequence). This CDR3 comprises 11 residues. V gave up 1 base and J gave up 4 bases, with 5 bases separating them. In nucleotides, the CDR3 is TGTGCCTGGAGTGACTATTACGAGCAGTACTTC. Amino acids: CAWSDYYEQYF.

Remarks on this clone: This specimen includes other DNA sequences encoding the same CDR3. V usage is TRBV5-4 and J usage is TRBJ1-6; D gene uncertain. The CDR3 has 14 amino acids. Germline values: CDR1 SGHNT, CDR2 YYREEE (reference sequence). Trimming cost V 2 bases and J 7 bases, with 10 bases left between them. The CDR3 DNA reads TGTGCCAGCAGCTTAGACATGAAGAATTCACCCCTCCACTTT. It translates to CASSLDMKNSPLHF. The complete variable domain, with remaining parts taken from reference TRBV5-4 and TRBJ1-6, reads ETGVTQSPTHLIKTRGQQVTLRCSSQSGHNTVSWYQQALGQGPQFIFQYYREEENGRGNFPPRFSGLQFPNYSSELNVNALELDDSALYLCASSLDMKNSPLHFGNGTRLTVT.

The genes are TRBV7-4 and TRBJ1-2; 9 nucleotides line up with TRBD1. The CDR3 spans 17 residues. V lost 5 bases to trimming and J lost 4 bases; unmatched junction nucleotides: 14. Germline V gene lookup returns CDR1 SGHVT and CDR2 SQSDAQ. The CDR3 DNA follows: TGTGCCAGCAGCCGACCTGAGCCGGGACAGGGTGCCTATGGCTACACCTTC. This translates into CASSRPEPGQGAYGYTF.

This clone was recorded a few times. The chain couples TRBV29-1 to TRBJ2-3; 9 bases agree with TRBD2. The CDR3 has 15 residues. The junction had 4 bases not matched to a gene; V was cut back by 1 base and J by 2 bases. Per the germline V gene, CDR1 is SQVTM and CDR2 is ANQGSEA. CDR3 loop: CSVEGLAGYTDTQYF. As DNA, the CDR3 is TGCAGCGTTGAAGGTCTAGCGGGGTACACAGATACGCAGTATTTT.

The chain employs TRBV11-3 and TRBJ2-2; D is undetermined. Germline assignment: CDR1 SGHNT and CDR2 YENEEA. Trimming shortened V by 2 bases and J by 5 bases, and 3 bases separated the two germline ends. The CDR3 is 12 residues long. The CDR3 DNA is TGTGCCAGCAGCTTATCTACCGGGGAGCTGTTTTTT. Translation: CASSLSTGELFF.

The gene calls are TRBV4-2 and TRBJ1-1; TRBD1 matches at 7 bases. J was trimmed by 5 bases and V by 4 bases; bases with no gene match: 7. Germline values: CDR1 LGHNA, CDR2 YNFKEQ. This CDR3 region has 14 residues. CDR3 amino acids: CASSPGQTFTEAFF. The CDR3 DNA follows: TGTGCCAGCAGCCCGGGACAGACCTTTACTGAAGCTTTCTTT.

This chain connects TRBV11-3 to TRBJ1-1; the match to TRBD1 covers 9 bases. The trim removed 5 bases at V and 0 bases at J, leaving 10 bases unmatched. The CDR3 is 17 residues long. CDR1 and CDR2 (germline): SGHNT, YENEEA. CDR3 residues: CASSPPGQGRVNTEAFF. The CDR3 DNA is TGTGCCAGCAGCCCACCGGGACAGGGAAGGGTGAACACTGAAGCTTTCTTT.

In its sample, this clone was seen once. The rearrangement links TRBV18 to TRBJ1-1; TRBD1 matches at 11 bases. CDR3 size: 14 residues. Trimming at V came to 3 bases and at J to 11 bases, leaving 8 bases not matched to a gene. Germline CDR1 KGHSH, CDR2 LQKENI. This chain's CDR3 is CASSPTGQGARAFF. The CDR3 coding sequence is TGTGCCAGCTCACCGACAGGACAGGGGGCGAGGGCTTTCTTT.

This chain links TRBV4-2 with TRBJ2-7; 8 bases are a match to TRBD1. With 0 bases clipped from V and 1 base from J, the junction kept 2 bases outside the gene matches. In germline, CDR1 is LGHNA, CDR2 YNFKEQ. The CDR3 is made up of 15 amino acids. CDR3 sequence reads: CASSQETGGSYEQYF. DNA of the CDR3: TGTGCCAGCAGCCAAGAAACAGGGGGTTCCTACGAGCAGTACTTC.

This clone has more than one count but fewer than ten. The V gene is TRBV19, the J gene TRBJ1-3; tentatively, D is TRBD1 (6 bases). The CDR3 loop spans 17 amino acids. The germline V and J ends were trimmed by 5 bases and 1 base, with 18 bases remaining between them. The germline V gene encodes CDR1 LNHDA and CDR2 SQIVND (reference sequence). The CDR3 spells CASSAKTGKHSGNTIYF. The CDR3 nucleotides read TGTGCCAGTAGTGCCAAGACAGGAAAACATTCTGGAAACACCATATATTTT.

The count of this clone is one. The V and J genes are TRBV6-5 and TRBJ1-1; D is uncertain. CDR1 is MNHEY, CDR2 SVGAGI, per germline. V was trimmed by 4 bases and J by 0 bases, leaving 6 bases between them. This CDR3 has 13 amino acids. CDR3 protein: CASSFGMNTEAFF. CDR3 in DNA: TGTGCCAGCAGTTTCGGGATGAACACTGAAGCTTTCTTT.

This chain joins TRBV19 and TRBJ1-1, with D maybe TRBD1 (5 bases). The CDR3 contains 16 residues. Deletions cut 6 bases from V and 0 bases from J, with 17 bases between. The V gene's germline CDR1 is LNHDA and CDR2 SQIVND (reference sequence). The CDR3 sequence: CASSATGSWMNTEAFF. CDR3 nucleotide sequence: TGTGCCAGTAGCGCAACAGGATCGTGGATGAACACTGAAGCTTTCTTT.